This section outlines one T cell receptor (beta chain) sequence together with its context. These data originate in a study of T cell repertoires in cytomegalovirus infection. Looking at the study overall: Public TCR beta signatures were indicative of both CMV infection and a matching HLA type.

Using its own MiXCR run on the reads, TCRdb lists one record per CDR3 protein. The sample records fewer than 550,000 distinct CDR3 sequences, 15% to 20% being singletons. Germline CDR1 reads SGHNT; CDR2 reads YYREEE (reference sequence). V lost 1 base to trimming and J lost 6 bases, with 8 bases between them. This CDR3 comprises 13 residues. The sample comprised CD8+ T cells from PBMCs. The chain links TRBV5-4 to TRBJ1-5; D gene ambiguous. The TCR sequence derives from a human donor in good health (CMV status not recorded). Some clones in this sample may be carry-over from other donors' samples. Here the CDR3 DNA reads TGTGCCAGCAGCTTGCTGGGCGTTCAGCCCCAGCATTTT. Its protein product is CASSLLGVQPQHF.